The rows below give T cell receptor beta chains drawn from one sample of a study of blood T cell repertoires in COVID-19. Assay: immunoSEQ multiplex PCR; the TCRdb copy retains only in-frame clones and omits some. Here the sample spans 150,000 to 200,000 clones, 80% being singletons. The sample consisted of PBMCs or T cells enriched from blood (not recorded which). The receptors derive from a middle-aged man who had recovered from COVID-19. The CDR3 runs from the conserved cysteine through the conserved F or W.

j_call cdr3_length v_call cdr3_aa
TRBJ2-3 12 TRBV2 CASTIGADTQYF
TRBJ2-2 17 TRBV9 CASGGTSGGSTPGELFF
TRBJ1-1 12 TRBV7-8 CASSHSPARAFF
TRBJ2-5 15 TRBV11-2 CASSLSTPGGETQYF
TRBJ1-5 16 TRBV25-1 CASSAGTGGPNQPQHF
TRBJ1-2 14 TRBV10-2 CASKRGTNVYGYTF
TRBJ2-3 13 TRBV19 CASSAQSGDTQYF
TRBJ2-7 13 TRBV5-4 CASRRDRGYEQYF
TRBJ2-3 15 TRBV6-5 CASRGGDRGTDTQYF
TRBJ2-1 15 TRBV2 CASSLSRRPYNEQFF
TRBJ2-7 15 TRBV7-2 CASSLVTGSSYEQYF
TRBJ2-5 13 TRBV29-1 CSVERRQQETQYF
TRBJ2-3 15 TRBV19 CASSLSGGAIDTQYF
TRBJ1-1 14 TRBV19 CASSSRDWNTEAFF
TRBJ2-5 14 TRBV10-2 CASSEGGLAETQYF
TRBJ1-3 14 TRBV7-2 CASSLNGKGNTIYF
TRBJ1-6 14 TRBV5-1 CASSLGGGVSPLHF
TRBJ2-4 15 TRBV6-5 CASSPGTGAKNIQYF
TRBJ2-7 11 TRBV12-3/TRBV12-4 CASSPGIEQYF
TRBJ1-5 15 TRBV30 CAWSLDLSGSQPQHF
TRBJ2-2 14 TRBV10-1 CASTAGGNTGELFF
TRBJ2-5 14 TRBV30 CAWRLGRNLETQYF
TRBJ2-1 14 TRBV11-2 CASSPRLEYNEQFF
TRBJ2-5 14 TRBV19 CATLPPGGRETQYF
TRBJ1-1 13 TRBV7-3 CASSLTGDTEAFF
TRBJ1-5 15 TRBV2 CASKRTGGNNQPQHF
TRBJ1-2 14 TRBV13 CASSFGKSPYGYTF
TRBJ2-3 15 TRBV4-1 CASSLRGENTDTQYF
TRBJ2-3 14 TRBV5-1 CASGERGTTDTQYF
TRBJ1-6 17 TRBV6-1 CASSAPDRGGYNSPLHF
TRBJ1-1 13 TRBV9 CASSRLFDTEAFF
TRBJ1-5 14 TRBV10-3 CAISIDRGNQPQHF
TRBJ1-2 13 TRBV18 CASPGTGSEGYTF
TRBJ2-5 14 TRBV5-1 CASSLAGGPKTQYF
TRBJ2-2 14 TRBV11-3 CASSLSTNTGELFF
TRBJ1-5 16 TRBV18 CASSPGPPQMNQPQHF
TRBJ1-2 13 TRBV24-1 CATSDRMGHGYTF
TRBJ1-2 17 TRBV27 CASSLAGGSPGRYGYTF
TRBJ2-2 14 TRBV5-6 CASSPPGQAGELFF
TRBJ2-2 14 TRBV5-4 CASSPDYYTGELFF
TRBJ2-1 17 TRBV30 CAWTPGLAGGLYNEQFF
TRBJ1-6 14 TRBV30 CAWRGALNNSPLHF
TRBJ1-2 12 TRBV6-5 CASKRAEGRIGF
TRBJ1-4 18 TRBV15 CATSRDQLRGRGTEKLFF
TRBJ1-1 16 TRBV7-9 CASSFTGVGMNTEAFF
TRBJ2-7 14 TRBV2 CASSAPSGSYEQYF
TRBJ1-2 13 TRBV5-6 CASSPRLTRGYTF
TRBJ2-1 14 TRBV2 CASLARDTYNEQFF
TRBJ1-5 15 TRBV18 CASSRKSDRDQPQHF
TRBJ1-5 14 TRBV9 CASSGGGGNQPQHF
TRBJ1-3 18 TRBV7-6 CASSLKTTESISGNTIYF
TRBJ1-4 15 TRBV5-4 CASSFRGARGEKLFF